The rows below give T cell receptor beta chains drawn from one sample of a study of T cells in Graves' hyperthyroidism and ophthalmopathy. TCRdb re-analysed the multiplex PCR reads in MiXCR, keeping a single row per CDR3 protein. The sample gives some 600,000 distinct CDR3 sequences, about 15% of which show up once; around 5.4% is in the top ten. Sample: blood. The receptors stem from a woman between 25 and 40 years old with Graves' hyperthyroidism that later progressed to Graves' ophthalmopathy. Both conserved end residues are trimmed from each CDR3.

ASRTTGTNEKLF	TRBV2	TRBJ1-4
SVEGDTSTDTQY	TRBV29-1	TRBJ2-3
ASSHAVGNTEAF	TRBV4-1	TRBJ1-1
ASSEAVRSGVYNEQF	TRBV10-2	TRBJ2-1
ASATSGGEAF	TRBV28	TRBJ1-1
SARVGASGGPKNTGELF	TRBV20-1	TRBJ2-2
SASVGTGVNEQY	TRBV20-1	TRBJ2-7
ASSLLVSGTGNEQF	TRBV11-2	TRBJ2-1
ASSPPLAGDAADTQY	TRBV18	TRBJ2-3
ASSLDVAKLF	TRBV11-2	TRBJ1-4
AWNPGTQETQY	TRBV30	TRBJ2-5
ASSQDSGQGNTGELF	TRBV3-1	TRBJ2-2
ASSQRTGDMGQPQH	TRBV7-2	TRBJ1-5
ASSLAQATDTQY	TRBV7-2	TRBJ2-3
AWNRGQGYGYT	TRBV30	TRBJ1-2
ASRETSGPFYEQY	TRBV2	TRBJ2-7
ASSLEQGNSPLH	TRBV5-4	TRBJ1-6
ASSIGTGEANEQF	TRBV19	TRBJ2-1
ASSYSSGVNQPQH	TRBV6-5	TRBJ1-5
ATSAGLGGSDEQF	TRBV24-1	TRBJ2-1
ASASGGELGETQY	TRBV2	TRBJ2-5
SGRSPTTYAQY	TRBV29-1	TRBJ2-7
ASSYPGQQETQY	TRBV5-6	TRBJ2-5
ASSLARYATYEQY	TRBV11-2	TRBJ2-7
ASSPYPGDFDTDTQY	TRBV6-1	TRBJ2-3
ASSPGAPWEQY	TRBV12-3/TRBV12-4	TRBJ2-7
ASSPLGVRELF	TRBV4-1	TRBJ1-1
ATSVSGSRYQETQY	TRBV24-1	TRBJ2-5
ASSQGGAGAYGYT	TRBV4-3	TRBJ1-2
ASSVSGGGTDTQY	TRBV9	TRBJ2-3
ASSLRTSGILPHNEQF	TRBV11-2	TRBJ2-1
ATKSGGFEKLF	TRBV19	TRBJ1-4
ASSSYGHLNTEAF	TRBV5-5	TRBJ1-1